This section outlines one T cell receptor beta chain sequence together with its context. In germline, CDR1 is LNHNV, CDR2 YYDKDF (reference sequence). Germline trimming cut 0 bases from V and 0 bases from J; bases unmatched to any gene: 9. There are 18 residues in the CDR3. This record comes from a study of blood T cell repertoires in COVID-19. Study-level background: T cells, B-cell-depleted T cells, or PBMCs provided the cDNA or gDNA that served as material.

Authors' data handling: Estimation of nucleated cell counts was performed using reference gene primer amplification. Measured with immunoSEQ multiplex PCR; TCRdb has only the in-frame clones, and not every one. V and J calls and clone size are given by that table; D and trimming were obtained from the DNA. This table holds about 200,000 clones, approximately 84% found once. The sample was peripheral blood. The chain joins TRBV15 to TRBJ2-3; TRBD2 agrees at 7 bases. This receptor was taken from a human donor with acute or convalescent COVID-19. The donor label of this sample is uncertain. This chain's CDR3 is CATSREAGVVGSTDTQYF. CDR3 coding DNA: TGTGCCACCAGCAGAGAGGCGGGAGTGGTAGGGAGCACAGATACGCAGTATTTT.